These 24 T cell receptor beta chains came from one sample sequenced in a study of blood T cell repertoires in COVID-19. The data were produced by immunoSEQ multiplex PCR, yet TCRdb's version contains in-frame clones alone and is incomplete. Among about 88,000 clones listed, approximately 91% were seen once. The source material was peripheral blood. These receptors came from a man in his sixties with acute or convalescent COVID-19.

The chain joins TRBV7-2 to TRBJ2-2; 8 bases map to TRBD2. J gave up 6 bases and V 4 bases, and 10 bases lay outside the gene matches. This CDR3 is 16 amino acids long. Per germline, CDR1 SGHTA and CDR2 FQGNSA. The CDR3 here is CASSSQMGLEAGELFF. The DNA of the CDR3 is TGTGCCAGCAGCTCCCAGATGGGACTAGAAGCCGGGGAGCTGTTTTTT.

The rearrangement uses TRBV14 and TRBJ1-1; 9 bases are a match to TRBD1. The V gene's germline CDR1 is SGHDN and CDR2 FVKESK. This CDR3 spans 14 amino acids. Trimming took 6 bases from V and 7 from J; bases not matched to a gene: 9. The CDR3 loop reads CASRVDGTGLEAFF. The CDR3 region has the DNA TGTGCCAGCAGGGTCGACGGGACAGGGCTTGAAGCTTTCTTT.

V gene TRBV5-4 combines with J gene TRBJ1-6; 9 bases are shared with TRBD1. V was pared by 4 bases and J by 8 bases, with 7 bases of the junction left unmatched. This CDR3 has 15 amino acids. In germline, CDR1 is SGHNT, CDR2 YYREEE (reference sequence). The CDR3 spells CASSDRTGDHSPLHF. In DNA form, the CDR3 reads TGTGCCAGCAGCGATCGGACAGGGGACCATTCACCCCTCCACTTT.

This clone has only one observation. The V gene is TRBV7-8, the J gene TRBJ1-5; 8 bases are shared with TRBD1. The junction had 4 bases not matched to a gene; V was cut back by 1 base and J by 2 bases. The CDR3 covers 16 residues. The germline CDR1 and CDR2 sequences are SGHVS and FQNEAQ. CDR3 sequence (DNA): TGTGCCAGCAGCTTAGGGACAGGGTTTGGCAATCAGCCCCAGCATTTT. As protein: CASSLGTGFGNQPQHF.

The chain carries TRBV12-5 and TRBJ2-7, with a tentative D call TRBD2 (6 bases). V gave up 1 base and J gave up 5 bases, with 15 bases separating them. CDR1 and CDR2 (germline): LGHNT, FRNRAP. CDR3 length: 15 residues. CDR3 nucleotide sequence: TGTGCTAGTGGTTTGGGCCGGAGGGCCGGCAACGAGCAGTACTTC. It yields the protein CASGLGRRAGNEQYF.

The chain uses TRBV12-3 or TRBV12-4 and TRBJ2-2; a weak D match, TRBD2 (6 bases). V shed 4 bases and J shed 7 bases, with 10 bases lying between them. The CDR3 has 13 amino acids. CDR3 in amino acids: CASSSQGGGELFF. CDR3 sequence (DNA): TGTGCCAGCAGTTCGCAGGGAGGCGGGGAGCTGTTTTTT.

The chain carries TRBV27 and TRBJ2-7, with D perhaps matching TRBD2 (6 bases). V dropped 10 bases and J dropped 3 bases, with 13 bases sitting between them. The CDR3 length is 12 residues. Germline V gene sequence: CDR1 MNHEY, CDR2 SMNVEV (reference sequence). CDR3 in amino acids: CAIAGLGYEQYF. CDR3 DNA: TGTGCCATCGCGGGGCTCGGCTACGAGCAGTACTTC.

The chain has TRBV28 and TRBJ1-6; possible D gene TRBD1, 6 bases. The CDR3 contains 12 residues. The germline V gene encodes CDR1 MDHEN and CDR2 SYDVKM. V was shortened by 10 bases and J by 6 bases, with 10 bases between the two germline ends. The CDR3 spells CAIGQSNSPLHF. The CDR3 nucleotides read TGTGCCATCGGACAGTCTAATTCACCCCTCCACTTT.

This chain joins TRBV20-1 and TRBJ2-5, with 13 bases aligning to TRBD2. The CDR3 loop spans 15 amino acids. The V gene end was trimmed by 3 bases and the J gene end by 5 bases; junction bases not matched to a gene: 6. Germline values: CDR1 DFQATT, CDR2 SNEGSKA (reference sequence). DNA for the CDR3: TGCAGTGCTAGTGGGGGACTAGCGGGATGGGAGACCCAGTACTTC. Translated, it gives CSASGGLAGWETQYF.

This chain joins TRBV7-9 and TRBJ2-1, with 12 bases that match TRBD2. V lost 4 bases to trimming and J lost 5 bases; unmatched junction nucleotides: 6. This CDR3 spans 16 amino acids. CDR1 is SEHNR, CDR2 FQNEAQ, per germline (reference sequence). CDR3 sequence: CASSSLTSGSDNEQFF. The CDR3 nucleotides are TGTGCCAGCAGCTCCCTGACTAGCGGGAGCGACAATGAGCAGTTCTTC.

The CDR3 region is CASSESPGQGYYGYTF. The CDR3 bases are TGTGCCAGCAGTGAATCCCCGGGACAGGGCTACTATGGCTACACCTTC. This rearrangement joins TRBV25-1 to TRBJ1-2, with 9 bases that match TRBD1. With 1 base clipped from V and 3 bases from J, the junction kept 6 bases outside the gene matches. The CDR3 loop spans 16 amino acids. Germline loops: CDR1 MGHDK, CDR2 SYGVNS.

The chain uses TRBV29-1 and TRBJ2-2, with D unclear. Germline assignment: CDR1 SQVTM and CDR2 ANQGSEA. CDR3 length: 13 amino acids. Trimming cost V 4 bases and J 3 bases, with 9 bases left between them. Written as DNA, the CDR3 is TGCAGCGTTGGTCAGGTGCACACCGGGGAGCTGTTTTTT. As protein: CSVGQVHTGELFF.

The CDR3 DNA reads TGTGCCAGCAGTAGAGGCAGCTCCTACGAGCAGTACTTC. It yields the protein CASSRGSSYEQYF. The chain employs TRBV11-2 and TRBJ2-7; no reliable D call. The CDR3 spans 13 residues. Germline V CDR1 and CDR2: SGHAT, FQNNGV. Trimming pared 6 bases from V and 0 bases from J, leaving 9 bases between.

This chain uses TRBV5-1 with TRBJ1-5; D unclear. CDR1 and CDR2 (germline): SGHRS, YFSETQ. The CDR3 covers 15 residues. V lost 1 base, J lost 0 bases, and 8 bases lay in between. The CDR3 loop reads CASSLSSDSNQPQHF. Written as DNA, the CDR3 is TGCGCCAGCAGCTTGTCGTCAGATAGCAATCAGCCCCAGCATTTT.

This clone was counted once. The rearrangement links TRBV19 to TRBJ2-3, with TRBD2 identical over 7 bases. Germline CDR1 is LNHDA and CDR2 is SQIVND (reference sequence). V was clipped by 4 bases and J by 2 bases; unmatched bases: 9. The CDR3 is 16 residues long. CDR3 protein: CASSRATSQITDTQYF. The CDR3 nucleotides are TGTGCCAGTAGTAGGGCGACTAGCCAAATCACAGATACGCAGTATTTT.

CDR3 nucleotide sequence: TGTGCCAGCAGCGTAGCTGAGGGGGGGGATACGCAGTATTTT. Encoded protein: CASSVAEGGDTQYF. The chain joins TRBV9 to TRBJ2-3; TRBD2 is a possible D gene (7 bases). This CDR3 is 14 amino acids long. Trimming took off 0 bases at V and 6 bases at J, with 11 bases between the two ends. CDR1 and CDR2 (germline): SGDLS, YYNGEE.

The J gene is TRBJ2-7, the V gene TRBV7-2; 7 nucleotides agree with TRBD2. The CDR3 loop spans 13 amino acids. CDR1 and CDR2 from the germline V gene are SGHTA and FQGNSA. V shed 5 bases and J 5 bases; nucleotides not matched to a gene: 6. CDR3 loop: CASSQAGSNEQYF. The CDR3 coding sequence is TGTGCCAGCAGCCAAGCGGGGTCTAACGAGCAGTACTTC. Filled out from reference TRBV7-2 and TRBJ2-7, the complete variable domain reads GAGVSQSPSNKVTEKGKDVELRCDPISGHTALYWYRQSLGQGLEFLIYFQGNSAPDKSGLPSDRFSAERTGGSVSTLTIQRTQQEDSAVYLCASSQAGSNEQYFGPGTRLTVT.

The chain links TRBV9 to TRBJ1-2; D is uncertain. Trimming removed 4 bases at V and 0 bases at J, with 7 bases between. CDR1 is SGDLS, CDR2 YYNGEE, per germline. This CDR3 has 13 amino acids. CDR3 protein: CASSPGANYGYTF. CDR3 coding DNA: TGTGCCAGCAGCCCGGGAGCTAACTATGGCTACACCTTC.

V gene TRBV5-6 combines with J gene TRBJ2-3; 8 positions match TRBD2. Losses at the gene ends were 2 bases for V and 3 bases for J; bases not matched to a gene: 8. CDR1 and CDR2 from the germline V gene are SGHDT and YYEEEE. The CDR3 is 16 residues long. The CDR3 nucleotides are TGTGCCAGCAGCTTCCCAGCTAGCGGGCTAACAGATACGCAGTATTTT. Its translation: CASSFPASGLTDTQYF.

V usage is TRBV28 and J usage is TRBJ2-6, with TRBD1 matching 7 bases. CDR1 MDHEN and CDR2 SYDVKM come from the germline V gene. J gave up 4 bases and V 5 bases, and 8 bases lay outside the gene matches. CDR3 length equals 16 residues. The CDR3 loop reads CASSSHRGAGANVLTF. CDR3 coding DNA: TGTGCCAGCAGTAGCCACAGGGGAGCCGGGGCCAACGTCCTGACTTTC.

The chain is built from TRBV6-5 and TRBJ1-2; 7 bases map to TRBD1. V shed 7 bases, J shed 7 bases, and the junction held 9 bases outside the gene matches. CDR1 is MNHEY, CDR2 SVGAGI, per germline. The CDR3 sequence is 13 residues long. DNA for the CDR3: TGTGCCAGCACGAAACAGGGGCTCCGTGGCTACACCTTC. Amino acids: CASTKQGLRGYTF.

V and J are TRBV2 and TRBJ2-7; possibly TRBD1 for D (5 bases). V was shortened by 6 bases and J by 0 bases, with 12 bases between the two germline ends. The length of the CDR3 is 14 residues. Germline CDR1 reads SNHLY; CDR2 reads FYNNEI. The CDR3 region is CASRFRQSSYEQYF. In DNA form, the CDR3 reads TGTGCCAGCAGGTTCCGACAGAGCTCCTACGAGCAGTACTTC.

This rearrangement joins TRBV2 to TRBJ2-1; 9 nucleotides match TRBD2. The CDR3 extends over 15 amino acids. Germline lookup yields CDR1 SNHLY and CDR2 FYNNEI. After removal of 7 bases from V and 6 bases from J, the junction contained 10 bases not matched to a gene. The CDR3 is CASMQAGGPGNEQFF. Here the CDR3 DNA reads TGTGCCAGCATGCAGGCGGGAGGGCCTGGCAATGAGCAGTTCTTC.

The chain links TRBV5-5 to TRBJ2-5, with TRBD2 matching over 9 bases. Germline trimming cut 0 bases from V and 4 bases from J; bases unmatched to any gene: 7. Germline assignment: CDR1 SGHKS and CDR2 YYEKEE (reference sequence). The CDR3 has 16 amino acids. The chain's CDR3 is CASSLVPREGRETQYF. The CDR3 region has the DNA TGTGCCAGCAGCTTGGTGCCGCGGGAGGGCCGAGAGACCCAGTACTTC.